This section outlines one T cell receptor beta chain sequence together with its context. The entry originates in a study of blood T cell repertoires in COVID-19. Measured with immunoSEQ multiplex PCR; TCRdb has only the in-frame clones, and not every one. The sample carries around 400,000 clones, approximately 87% recorded once. CDR3 length: 18 amino acids. The V end lost 7 bases, the J end lost 1 base, and 26 bases lay between the germline ends. Germline-derived CDR1 and CDR2 are SGHRS and YFSETQ. Those enrolled in Seattle joined during active infection and were followed longitudinally afterward. Material for sequencing was peripheral blood. The clonotype was recovered from a woman aged 55-69 years with COVID-19, enrolled during active disease. V usage is TRBV5-1 and J usage is TRBJ1-1, with D possibly TRBD1 on 6 matching bases. The CDR3 coding sequence is TGCGCCAGCCCGGAGGTTAGACCAATACAGGGAAAGAACACTGAAGCTTTCTTT. It translates to CASPEVRPIQGKNTEAFF.